A selection of T cell receptor beta chains follows, all from one sample in a study of long-term antiretroviral therapy in people with HIV. Measured with immunoSEQ multiplex PCR; TCRdb has only the in-frame clones, and not every one. Among 20,000 or so clones listed, less than 85% were seen once. Sequenced material: unsorted PBMCs, taken 0.5 years before starting antiretroviral therapy. These receptors were collected from a woman in her 50s with HIV. CDR3s include the opening cysteine and the closing phenylalanine or tryptophan. D genes are given only for firm matches. Size values are once, few and many counts, or a class for expanded clones, and some rows have none.

cdr3_nt,cdr3_aa,v_call,d_call,clone_size,j_call
TGTGCCAGCAGCCCCGACAGGGCTGATACGCAGTATTTT,CASSPDRADTQYF,TRBV9,TRBD1,.,TRBJ2-3
TGTGCCAGCAGCCTTGGTAATCGGGGTACCTATGGCTACACCTTC,CASSLGNRGTYGYTF,TRBV11-1,.,medium-sized,TRBJ1-2
TGCGCCAGCAGCCAAGATGCGGGGGGCTACCAAGAGACCCAGTACTTC,CASSQDAGGYQETQYF,TRBV4-1,TRBD2,.,TRBJ2-5
TGCGCCAGCAGTCAATCAACGGATCTCTTACCACGTTACTTC,CASSQSTDLLPRYF,TRBV23-1,.,.,TRBJ2-5
TGTGGCAGCAGCCCCACCAGGGAGCAGCCCCAGCATTTT,CGSSPTREQPQHF,TRBV7-6,.,.,TRBJ1-5
TGTGCCAGCACCCAGCGTAAGGGGGTGGCTGGTGAAAAACTGTTTTTT,CASTQRKGVAGEKLFF,TRBV28,.,.,TRBJ1-4
TGTGCCACCTCCGATTGGCAGAGAATAGCAACTAATGAAAAACTGTTTTTT,CATSDWQRIATNEKLFF,TRBV19,.,.,TRBJ1-4
TGTGCCAGCAGTGAACTGGGTTTGGAGTATTTT,CASSELGLEYF,TRBV2,.,.,TRBJ2-3
TGTGCCAGCAGTTACGTCGGGGGGACCAGCGAAAAACTGTTTTTT,CASSYVGGTSEKLFF,TRBV6-5,.,.,TRBJ1-4
TGTGCCAGCAGCTTCGGACTAGCGGGGGAAGAGACCCAGTACTTC,CASSFGLAGEETQYF,TRBV5-6,TRBD2,.,TRBJ2-5
TGTGCCTGGAGGGGATGGGATGAAAAACTGTTTTTT,CAWRGWDEKLFF,TRBV30,.,.,TRBJ1-4
TGTGCTAGTGGTTTGAGGGACTACTTCAATGAGCAGTTCTTC,CASGLRDYFNEQFF,TRBV12-5,TRBD2,few,TRBJ2-1
TGTGCCAGCAGTCGTACAGGGGACTATGGCTACACCTTC,CASSRTGDYGYTF,TRBV27,TRBD1,.,TRBJ1-2
TGTGCCAGCAGTTACCACAATGAGCAGTTCTTC,CASSYHNEQFF,TRBV28,.,.,TRBJ2-1
TGTGCCATCAGTGCGGGGGGATACACCGGGGAGCTGTTTTTT,CAISAGGYTGELFF,TRBV10-3,TRBD2,.,TRBJ2-2
TGTGCCAGCAGCATGGCCACGGCGGGGACAGATACGCAGTATTTT,CASSMATAGTDTQYF,TRBV7-3,.,once,TRBJ2-3
TGTGCCAGCAGCTTAGGTACCTCCACCGGGGAGCTGTTTTTT,CASSLGTSTGELFF,TRBV7-9,.,.,TRBJ2-2
TGTGCCATCAGTGACCTCAATGAGCAGTTCTTC,CAISDLNEQFF,TRBV10-3,.,.,TRBJ2-1
TGCGCCAGCAGCCCCCTAGCGGGGGGCGTCAATGAGCAGTTCTTC,CASSPLAGGVNEQFF,TRBV5-1,TRBD2,.,TRBJ2-1
TGTGCCCCCCCCCAGGAAACCCCCTATCAGCCCCAGCATTTT,CAPPQETPYQPQHF,TRBV27,.,.,TRBJ1-5
TGCGCCAGCAGTCATCCCACGCGAGAGACCCAGTACTTC,CASSHPTRETQYF,TRBV4-1,.,few,TRBJ2-5
TGCGCCAGCAGCTTCGACCACAGCTCCTACGAGCAGTACTTC,CASSFDHSSYEQYF,TRBV5-1,.,.,TRBJ2-7
TGTGCCAGCAGTTGGACACAAAATTCACCCCTCCACTTT,CASSWTQNSPLHF,TRBV14,.,few,TRBJ1-6
TGCGCCAGCAGCTTGGGCAGGGGACAGGGAGCCACTGAAGCTTTCTTT,CASSLGRGQGATEAFF,TRBV5-1,TRBD1,.,TRBJ1-1
TGCGCCAGCAGCCCACCACCTCCGGGGGGGAGTTACTACAATGAGCAGTTCTTC,CASSPPPPGGSYYNEQFF,TRBV5-1,TRBD2,.,TRBJ2-1
TGTGCCACATCCCCCACGGACTTCTCCTACGAGCAGTACTTC,CATSPTDFSYEQYF,TRBV27,.,.,TRBJ2-7
TGCGCCAGCAGCCAAGTACCTGATACGCAGTATTTT,CASSQVPDTQYF,TRBV4-1,.,few,TRBJ2-3
TGTGCCAGCAGCTTATGGGACGCCATAGATTCACCCCTCCACTTT,CASSLWDAIDSPLHF,TRBV7-9,.,.,TRBJ1-6
TGTGCCACCAGCAGAGATCGAATTAGCGGGGGGGGTACCGGGGAGCTGTTTTTT,CATSRDRISGGGTGELFF,TRBV15,TRBD2,.,TRBJ2-2
TGTGCCAGCAGTGTTCGGGCAGGGGATGGCTACACCTTC,CASSVRAGDGYTF,TRBV2,.,.,TRBJ1-2
TGTGCCAGCAGCATGGGGGCTGGAAACACCATATATTTT,CASSMGAGNTIYF,TRBV28,.,.,TRBJ1-3
TGCGCCAGCAGGCGGATCAATGAGCAGTTCTTC,CASRRINEQFF,TRBV10-2,.,.,TRBJ2-1
TGTGCCAGCAGGACAGTACCCTTCTCTGGGGCCAACGTCCTGACTTTC,CASRTVPFSGANVLTF,TRBV28,.,once,TRBJ2-6
TGTGCCTGGAGTGGAGGCGATGAGCAGTTCTTC,CAWSGGDEQFF,TRBV30,.,.,TRBJ2-1
TGTGCCAGCAGCCCGGGGACAGGGGGCGGGAATGAGCAGTTCTTC,CASSPGTGGGNEQFF,TRBV5-6,TRBD1,.,TRBJ2-1
TGTGCCAGCAGCAACGAGGTGGTGGCCCAGTACTTC,CASSNEVVAQYF,TRBV6-6,.,.,TRBJ2-5
TGTGCCAGGGTGGACAGGGGTGGCCATCAGCCCCAGCATTTT,CARVDRGGHQPQHF,TRBV19,TRBD1,.,TRBJ1-5
TGTGCCAGCAGCCCGACAAACACCGGGGAGCTGTTTTTT,CASSPTNTGELFF,TRBV7-8,.,.,TRBJ2-2
TGTGCCAGCAGCAAAGAGGGGGCAGGGTTGAGGGGCAATCAGCCCCAGCATTTT,CASSKEGAGLRGNQPQHF,TRBV21-1,.,.,TRBJ1-5
TGTGCCAGCAGCCGGAACACCGGGGAGCTGTTTTTT,CASSRNTGELFF,TRBV11-3,.,few,TRBJ2-2
TGCGCCAGCAGTCCCTATGTGGGGACAGGGACGAACACTGAAGCTTTCTTT,CASSPYVGTGTNTEAFF,TRBV10-1,TRBD1,.,TRBJ1-1
TGTGCCTGGGGGCGAGCGCCCGGTGAAAAACTGTTTTTT,CAWGRAPGEKLFF,TRBV30,.,.,TRBJ1-4
TGCGCCAGCAGCCCCCGGAGTGGGGAGTACGAGCAGTACTTC,CASSPRSGEYEQYF,TRBV5-1,.,few,TRBJ2-7
TGTGCCAGCAGTCCCTGGGGTCCGGACCGACACACCATATATTTT,CASSPWGPDRHTIYF,TRBV5-6,.,.,TRBJ1-3
TGTGCCAGCAGTTTCAACAGGGCCGAGACCCAGTACTTC,CASSFNRAETQYF,TRBV2,.,.,TRBJ2-5
TGTGCCACCTCGGACAGCTCTGGAAACACCATATATTTT,CATSDSSGNTIYF,TRBV19,.,.,TRBJ1-3
TGCAGTGCTGGGAATCAGCCCCAGCATTTT,CSAGNQPQHF,TRBV20-1,.,.,TRBJ1-5
TGCGCCAGCAGCCAAGCAGACGACGATCAGCCCCAGCATTTT,CASSQADDDQPQHF,TRBV4-1,.,.,TRBJ1-5
TGTGCCTGGAGCGATCCCCCTTCACCCCTCCACTTT,CAWSDPPSPLHF,TRBV30,.,once,TRBJ1-6
TGTGCCAGCAGCAGTCGGGACAGGCCTAATCAGCCCCAGCATTTT,CASSSRDRPNQPQHF,TRBV9,TRBD1,few,TRBJ1-5
TGTGCCAGCAGCCAAGACCACGGACAGGGGGTCACCGGGGAGCTGTTTTTT,CASSQDHGQGVTGELFF,TRBV14,TRBD1,.,TRBJ2-2
TGCAGCGTTGAAGACGCGGGGGGTGGGGAGACCCAGTACTTC,CSVEDAGGGETQYF,TRBV29-1,TRBD2,.,TRBJ2-5
TGTGCCAGCAGCCAAGGGCGGAGCCTCGACATAAGGAGCTACACCTTC,CASSQGRSLDIRSYTF,TRBV14,.,few,TRBJ1-2
TGCAGCGTTGAAGATAGGGGGGACACCGGGGAGCTGTTTTTT,CSVEDRGDTGELFF,TRBV29-1,.,.,TRBJ2-2
TGTGCCAGTAGTGTGACAGGGGACACAGATACGCAGTATTTT,CASSVTGDTDTQYF,TRBV19,TRBD1,once,TRBJ2-3
TGTGCCAGCAGCCCTTCCGGGCGGGGTTACGAGCAGTACTTC,CASSPSGRGYEQYF,TRBV11-2,.,.,TRBJ2-7
TGTGCCAGCAGTGAAATGGTGGGCTATGGCTACACCTTC,CASSEMVGYGYTF,TRBV6-1,.,.,TRBJ1-2